This TCR beta chain was sequenced in a study of shared clonotypes between healthy human individuals. Trimming took 3 bases from V and 2 from J, leaving 11 bases between them. CDR3 size: 14 residues. Germline CDR1 is MNHEY and CDR2 is SMNVEV (reference sequence). The assay was immunoSEQ multiplex PCR, and TCRdb's table has in-frame clones only and misses some. The sample carries some 1.4 million clones, around 95% recorded once. The gene calls are TRBV27 and TRBJ2-7; D uncertain. The sequenced material came from naive CD4+ T cells sorted from blood. Subset of the sample: CD45RA+ positively selected. The receptor comes from a man aged 25 to 45 in good health. CDR3 protein: CASSLKGSPYEQYF. Written as DNA, the CDR3 is TGTGCCAGCAGTTTGAAAGGGTCGCCCTACGAGCAGTACTTC.